Described below is a single TCR beta chain sequence and its context. This clonotype has more than one count but fewer than ten. The antigen it recognizes is unknown. Per-base quality was not reported, and no clone a single base away is much larger than it. CDR1 and CDR2 are read off the germline V gene as SGDLS and YYNGEE. From cysteine to phenylalanine, the CDR3 is 14 amino acids long. Just CDR3 DNA is preserved here, 42 bases in frame from base 1. The junction carries 11 bases between V and J, which are trimmed by 4 bases and 4 bases respectively. Libraries were made using 5' RACE. These reads were obtained on a NextSeq 500. The TCR library protocol attached a unique molecular identifier to each TCR cDNA molecule to allow correction of PCR and sequencing errors. The source study handled its data this way. Decombinator tools were used for TCR identification, UMI-based error correction and CDR3 extraction. Expanded TCRs were defined as those above a frequency of 2 per 1,000, corresponding to the top 1% of the tumor frequency distribution. Rényi diversity was computed with the R vegan package after subsampling each repertoire 100 times to 5,000 TCRs. CDR3 similarity networks were constructed using string-kernel similarity of amino acid triplets, with links drawn between CDR3s whose pairwise similarity was above 0.82. TCRdb applied fastp at Q25 and MiXCR to the public reads, then kept only in-frame beta chains. Rows with a matching CDR3 protein are joined into one entry that keeps the most common DNA and genes. For this entry, the V and J calls and clone size follow TCRdb and not the study's own pipeline. For this sample the table gives about 46,000 distinct CDR3 sequences, of which 10% to 15% were detected only once. 32% of the sample goes to the ten largest clones.

The time point label on this specimen signifies: blood at routine non-recurrence follow-up after resection. For TCR sequencing, whole RNA was extracted from tumor and nontumor lung tissue, or from cryopreserved PBMC samples, and no cell sorting was done. Patients were selected for TCR sequencing only if sufficient RNA was available from at least two tumor regions. This sample is part of a study of spatial heterogeneity in lung cancer (dated by TCRdb to about 2019). Study-wide context: Donors were 65 to 85 patients with early-stage, untreated non-small cell lung cancer from the lung TRACERx cohort. Follow-up PBMC samples were sequenced whenever the samples were available, and the median time to follow-up was approximately 24 months after resection. More beta-chain than alpha-chain transcripts were consistently detected, likely reflecting higher beta-chain transcript abundance. In the raw uncorrected reads, each unique combination of TCR and UMI appeared more than ten times on average. TCR alpha and beta repertoires were quantitatively compared across multiple tumor regions, matched nontumor lung and blood in non-small cell lung cancer. Nonsynonymous mutation counts, determined by whole-exome sequencing of tumor tissue, were related to features of the TCR repertoire. At surgery, both alpha and beta chains were TCR-sequenced in under 250 tumor regions, 63 to 65 matched nontumor lung samples and just over 55 PBMC samples. Beyond this particular receptor, the publication reports: Confirming at a functional level the hypothesis that regional TCRs recognize regional mutations was considered to require additional single-cell paired TCR alpha and beta sequencing. Ubiquitous expanded tumor TCRs were found in blood more often at tumor resection than at routine follow-up. Only 13 to 15 patients were included in comparisons of baseline and follow-up blood repertoires.

The TCR sequence derives from a male donor with early-stage non-small cell lung cancer. This receptor chain uses TRBV9 and TRBJ2-2; no D gene is confidently identified. The input for sequencing was PBMCs, taken at follow-up. The DNA sequence is TGTGCCAGCAGCACCTCGACTGTCACCGGGGAGCTGTTTTTT. This yields the protein CASSTSTVTGELFF.